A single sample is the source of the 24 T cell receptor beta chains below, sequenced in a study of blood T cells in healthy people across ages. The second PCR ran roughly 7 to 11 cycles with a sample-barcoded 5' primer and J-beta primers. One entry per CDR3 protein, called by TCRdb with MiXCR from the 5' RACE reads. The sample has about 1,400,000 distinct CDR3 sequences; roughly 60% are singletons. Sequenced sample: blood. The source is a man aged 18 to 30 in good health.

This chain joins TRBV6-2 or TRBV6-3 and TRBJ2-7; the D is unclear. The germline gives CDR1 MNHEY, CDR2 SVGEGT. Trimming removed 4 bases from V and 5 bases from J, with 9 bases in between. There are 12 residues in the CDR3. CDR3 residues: CASSFIPDEQYF. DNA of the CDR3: TGTGCCAGCAGTTTTATACCCGACGAGCAGTACTTC.

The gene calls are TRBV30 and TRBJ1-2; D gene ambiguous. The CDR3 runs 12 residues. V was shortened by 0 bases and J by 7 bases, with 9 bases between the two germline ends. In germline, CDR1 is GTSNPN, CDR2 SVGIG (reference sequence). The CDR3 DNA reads TGTGCCTGGAGTGTAACTCAGTTTGGCTACACCTTC. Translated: CAWSVTQFGYTF.

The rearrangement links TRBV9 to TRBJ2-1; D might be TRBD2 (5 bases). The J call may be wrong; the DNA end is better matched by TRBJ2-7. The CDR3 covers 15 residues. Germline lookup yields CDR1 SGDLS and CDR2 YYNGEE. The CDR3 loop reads CASSVDEGSYNEQYF. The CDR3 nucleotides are TGTGCCAGCAGCGTAGATGAGGGATCCTACAATGAGCAGTACTTC.

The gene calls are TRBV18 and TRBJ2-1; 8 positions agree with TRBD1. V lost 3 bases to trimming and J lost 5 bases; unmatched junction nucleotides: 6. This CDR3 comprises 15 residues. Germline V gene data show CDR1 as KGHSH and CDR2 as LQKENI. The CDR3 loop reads CASSPQGALNNEQFF. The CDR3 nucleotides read TGTGCCAGCTCACCCCAGGGGGCTCTCAACAATGAGCAGTTCTTC.

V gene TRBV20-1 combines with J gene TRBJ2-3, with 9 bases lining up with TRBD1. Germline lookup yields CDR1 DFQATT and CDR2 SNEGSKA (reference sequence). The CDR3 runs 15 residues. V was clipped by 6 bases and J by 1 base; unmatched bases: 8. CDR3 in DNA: TGCAGTGCACCAAGGACAGGGGTCGGCACAGATACGCAGTATTTT. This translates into CSAPRTGVGTDTQYF.

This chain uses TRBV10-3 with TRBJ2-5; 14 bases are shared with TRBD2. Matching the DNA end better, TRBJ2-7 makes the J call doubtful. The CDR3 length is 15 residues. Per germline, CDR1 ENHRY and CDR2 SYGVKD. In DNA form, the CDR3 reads TGTGCCATCAGTCAGACTAGCGGGGGGGCTTACGAGCAGTACTTC. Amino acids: CAISQTSGGAYEQYF.

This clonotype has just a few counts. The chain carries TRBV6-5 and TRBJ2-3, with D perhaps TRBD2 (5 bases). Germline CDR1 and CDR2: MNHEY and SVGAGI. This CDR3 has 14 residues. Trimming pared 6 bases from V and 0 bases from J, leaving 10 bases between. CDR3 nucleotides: TGTGCCAGCAGCAGACTACGCAGCACAGATACGCAGTATTTT. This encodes CASSRLRSTDTQYF.

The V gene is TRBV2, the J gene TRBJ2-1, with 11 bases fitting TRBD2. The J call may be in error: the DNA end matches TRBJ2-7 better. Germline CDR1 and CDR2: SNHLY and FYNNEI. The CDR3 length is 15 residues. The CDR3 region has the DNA TGTGCCAGCAAGAAACTAGCGGGGGAATACAATGAGCAGTACTTC. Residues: CASKKLAGEYNEQYF.

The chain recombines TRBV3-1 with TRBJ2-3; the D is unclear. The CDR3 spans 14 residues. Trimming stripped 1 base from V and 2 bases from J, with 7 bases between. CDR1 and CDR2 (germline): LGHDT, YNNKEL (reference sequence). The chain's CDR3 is CASSQGAHTDTQYF. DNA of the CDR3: TGTGCCAGCAGCCAAGGAGCCCACACAGATACGCAGTATTTT.

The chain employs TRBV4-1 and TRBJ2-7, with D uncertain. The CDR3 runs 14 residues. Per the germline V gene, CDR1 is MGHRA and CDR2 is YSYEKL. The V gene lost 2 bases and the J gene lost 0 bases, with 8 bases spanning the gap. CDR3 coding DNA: TGCGCCAGCAGCCAACAGGCAACCTCCTACGAGCAGTACTTC. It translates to CASSQQATSYEQYF.

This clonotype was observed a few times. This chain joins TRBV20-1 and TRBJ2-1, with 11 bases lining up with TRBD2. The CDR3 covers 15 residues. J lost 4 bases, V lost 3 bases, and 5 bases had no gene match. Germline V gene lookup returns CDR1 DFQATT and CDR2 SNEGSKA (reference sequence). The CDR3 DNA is TGCAGTGCTAGGACTAGCGGGGCCGGGTACAATGAGCAGTTCTTC. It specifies CSARTSGAGYNEQFF.

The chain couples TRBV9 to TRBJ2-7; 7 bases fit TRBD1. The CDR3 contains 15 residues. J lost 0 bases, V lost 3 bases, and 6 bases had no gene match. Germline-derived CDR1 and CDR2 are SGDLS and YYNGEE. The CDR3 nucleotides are TGTGCCAGCAGCGCCGGACAGGAGAGCTCCTACGAGCAGTACTTC. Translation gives CASSAGQESSYEQYF.

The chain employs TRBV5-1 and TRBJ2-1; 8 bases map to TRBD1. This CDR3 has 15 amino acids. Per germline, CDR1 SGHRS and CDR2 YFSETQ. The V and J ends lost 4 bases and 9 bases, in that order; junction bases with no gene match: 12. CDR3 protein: CASSRPTGDRVEQFF. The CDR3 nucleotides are TGCGCCAGCAGCCGACCGACAGGGGATCGGGTTGAGCAGTTCTTC.

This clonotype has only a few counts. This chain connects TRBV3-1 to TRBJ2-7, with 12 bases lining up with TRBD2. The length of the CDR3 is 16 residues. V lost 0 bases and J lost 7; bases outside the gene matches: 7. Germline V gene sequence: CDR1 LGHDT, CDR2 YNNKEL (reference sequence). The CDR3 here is CASSQDRLAGAWEQYF. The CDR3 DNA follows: TGTGCCAGCAGCCAAGATAGACTAGCGGGAGCGTGGGAGCAGTACTTC.

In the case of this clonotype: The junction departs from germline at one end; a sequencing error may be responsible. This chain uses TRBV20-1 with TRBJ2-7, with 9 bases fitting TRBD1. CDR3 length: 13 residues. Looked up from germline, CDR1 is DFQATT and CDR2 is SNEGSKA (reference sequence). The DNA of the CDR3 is TGCAGTGCTCAGGACAGGGGAACCTACGAGCGGTACTTC. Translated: CSAQDRGTYERYF.

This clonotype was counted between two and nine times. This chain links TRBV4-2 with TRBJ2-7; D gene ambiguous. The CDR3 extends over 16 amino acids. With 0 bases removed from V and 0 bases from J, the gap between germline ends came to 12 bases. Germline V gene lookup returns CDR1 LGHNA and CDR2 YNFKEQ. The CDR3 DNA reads TGTGCCAGCAGCCAAGAGCCCGGGCGCGCCTCCTACGAGCAGTACTTC. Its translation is CASSQEPGRASYEQYF.

The DNA for the CDR3 is TGTGCCAGCAGCAGCACAGGAATACTGAGGGAGACCCAGTACTTC. It translates to CASSSTGILRETQYF. This chain links TRBV7-9 with TRBJ2-5, with D maybe TRBD1 (5 bases). Between the trimmed V and J ends, which lost 5 bases and 5 bases, there was a span of 18 bases. The CDR3 runs to 15 residues. Germline CDR1 reads SEHNR; CDR2 reads FQNEAQ (reference sequence).

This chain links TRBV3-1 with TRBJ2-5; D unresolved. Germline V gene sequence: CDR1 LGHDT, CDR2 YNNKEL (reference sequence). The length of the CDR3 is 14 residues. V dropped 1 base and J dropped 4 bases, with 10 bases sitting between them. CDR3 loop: CASSQATLGETQYF. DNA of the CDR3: TGTGCCAGCAGCCAAGCCACCTTGGGAGAGACCCAGTACTTC.

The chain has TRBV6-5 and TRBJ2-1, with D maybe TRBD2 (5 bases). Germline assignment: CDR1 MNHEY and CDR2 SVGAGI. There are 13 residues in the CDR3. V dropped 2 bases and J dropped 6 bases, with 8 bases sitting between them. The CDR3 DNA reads TGTGCCAGCAGTTACATCGCGGGCAATGAGCAGTTCTTC. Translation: CASSYIAGNEQFF.

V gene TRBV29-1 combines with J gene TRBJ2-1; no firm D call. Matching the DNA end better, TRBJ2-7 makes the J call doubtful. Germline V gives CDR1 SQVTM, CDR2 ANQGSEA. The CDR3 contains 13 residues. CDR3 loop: CSVGASSYNEQYF. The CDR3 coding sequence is TGCAGCGTTGGGGCGAGCTCCTACAATGAGCAGTACTTC.

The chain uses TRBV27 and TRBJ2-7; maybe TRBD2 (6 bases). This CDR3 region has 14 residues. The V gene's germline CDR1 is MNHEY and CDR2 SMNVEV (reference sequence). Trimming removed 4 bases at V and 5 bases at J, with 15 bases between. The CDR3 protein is CASSSGLPDNEQYF. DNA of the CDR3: TGTGCCAGCAGTTCGGGACTCCCCGACAACGAGCAGTACTTC.

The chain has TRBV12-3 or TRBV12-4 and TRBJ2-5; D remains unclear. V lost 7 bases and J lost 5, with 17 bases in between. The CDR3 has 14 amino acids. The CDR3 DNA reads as TGTGCCAGCACCCGGGCCACTCGTGCGGAGACCCAGTACTTC. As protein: CASTRATRAETQYF.

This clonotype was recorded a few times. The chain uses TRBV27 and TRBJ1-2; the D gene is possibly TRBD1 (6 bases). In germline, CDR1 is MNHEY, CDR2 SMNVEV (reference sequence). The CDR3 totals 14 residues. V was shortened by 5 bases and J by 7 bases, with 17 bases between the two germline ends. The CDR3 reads CASSPRGLSSGYTF. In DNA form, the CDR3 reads TGTGCCAGCAGTCCCAGGGGACTTTCAAGTGGCTACACCTTC.

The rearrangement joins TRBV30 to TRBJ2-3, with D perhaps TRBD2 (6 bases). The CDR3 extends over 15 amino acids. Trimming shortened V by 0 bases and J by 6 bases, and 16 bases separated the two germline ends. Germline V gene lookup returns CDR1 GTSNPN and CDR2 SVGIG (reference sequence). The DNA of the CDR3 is TGTGCCTGGAGTGTCGGGGGAACTACGTCCGATACGCAGTATTTT. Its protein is CAWSVGGTTSDTQYF. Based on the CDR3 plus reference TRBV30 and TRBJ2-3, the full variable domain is SQTIHQWPATLVQPVGSPLSLECTVEGTSNPNLYWYRQAAGRGLQLLFYSVGIGQISSEVPQNLSASRPQDRQFILSSKKLLLSDSGFYLCAWSVGGTTSDTQYFGPGTRLTVL.